This entry features one TCR beta chain sequence. This sample was included in a study of T-cell reconstitution after alpha-beta-depleted transplantation in children. CDR3 length: 18 amino acids. V was clipped by 0 bases and J by 0 bases, with 15 bases between them. Germline-derived CDR1 and CDR2 are LNHDA and SQIVND (reference sequence). This sample's TCRbeta library carried unique molecular identifier barcodes. TCRdb re-derived calls from the PCR reads in MiXCR, one entry per CDR3 protein. The sample contains about 260,000 distinct CDR3 sequences, 6.5% to 9% of which appear only once. This TCR was sampled from a male patient younger than 18 who had a stem cell transplant for acute lymphoblastic leukemia, so the T cells may come from the graft donor. This rearrangement joins TRBV19 to TRBJ2-1; a weak D match, TRBD1 (6 bases). This sample comprised PBMCs, mostly from graft donor cells, obtained 180 days after TCRalphabeta/CD19-depleted stem cell transplant. The CDR3 protein is CASSIDRTGPSSYNEQFF. In DNA form, the CDR3 reads TGTGCCAGTAGTATAGATCGAACAGGGCCGAGCTCCTACAATGAGCAGTTCTTC.